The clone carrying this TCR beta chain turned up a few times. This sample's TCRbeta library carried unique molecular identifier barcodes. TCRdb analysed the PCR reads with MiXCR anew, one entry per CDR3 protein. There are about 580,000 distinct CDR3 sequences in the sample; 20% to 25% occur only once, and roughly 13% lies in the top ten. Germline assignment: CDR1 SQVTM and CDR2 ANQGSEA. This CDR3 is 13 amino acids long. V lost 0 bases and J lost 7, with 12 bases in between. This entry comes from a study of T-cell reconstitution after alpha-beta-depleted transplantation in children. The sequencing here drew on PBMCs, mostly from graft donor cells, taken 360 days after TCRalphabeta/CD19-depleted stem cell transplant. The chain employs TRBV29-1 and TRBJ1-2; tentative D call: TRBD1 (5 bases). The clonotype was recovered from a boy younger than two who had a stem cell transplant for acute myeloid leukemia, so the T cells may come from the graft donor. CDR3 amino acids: CSVEDTPGAGYTF. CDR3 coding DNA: TGCAGCGTTGAAGATACGCCTGGGGCTGGCTACACCTTC.